This T cell receptor beta chain was identified during a study of blood T cells in healthy people across ages. It was with a sample-barcoded 5' primer and a J-beta primer mix that a second PCR of roughly 7 to 11 cycles was run. TCRdb re-derived calls from the 5' RACE reads in MiXCR, one entry per CDR3 protein. The sample lists some 1.1 million distinct CDR3 sequences, roughly two fifths occurring once. Study-level results: In the absence of known donor CMV status, changes in expanded clonotypes were possibly confounded. PBMCs went unsorted, and a conclusive naive versus antigen-experienced comparison was therefore prevented.

With V trimmed by 4 bases and J by 5 bases, 12 bases remained unmatched. CDR1 is LNHNV and CDR2 is YYDKDF in the germline V gene (reference sequence). CDR3 length: 17 amino acids. This clonotype was seen only a few times. What it binds is unknown. The sequenced material came from blood. This receptor was identified in a man aged 18 to 30 in good health. This rearrangement joins TRBV15 to TRBJ2-3; 10 positions match TRBD2. CDR3 residues: CATSKFGSSGGVDTQYF. The CDR3 DNA is TGTGCCACCAGCAAGTTTGGCTCTAGCGGGGGAGTAGATACGCAGTATTTT.